The 19 T cell receptor beta chains reported below all come from one sample, sequenced in a study of T cell changes during pregnancy in multiple sclerosis. Repertoires were generated with immunoSEQ multiplex PCR, while TCRdb's copy carries only in-frame clones and drops some. The sample contains fewer than 35,000 clones, 90% of which appear only once. The sequencing here drew on CD4+ T cells from peripheral blood mononuclear cells, taken in the third trimester of pregnancy. These TCRs come from a female donor in good health, enrolled as a control in a pregnancy study.

The J gene is TRBJ2-1, the V gene TRBV5-1, with 8 bases fitting TRBD2. The CDR3 is made up of 17 amino acids. The germline V gene has CDR1 SGHRS and CDR2 YFSETQ. J was trimmed by 0 bases and V by 0 bases; bases with no gene match: 5. The CDR3 DNA reads as TGCGCCAGCAGCTTGGCCTCCCGGGGGGGCTCCTACAATGAGCAGTTCTTC. Translation gives CASSLASRGGSYNEQFF.

This chain joins TRBV18 and TRBJ2-3; D is unclear. The CDR3 is made up of 13 amino acids. Between the trimmed V and J ends, which lost 3 bases and 2 bases, there was a span of 6 bases. Germline V CDR1 and CDR2: KGHSH, LQKENI. The CDR3 reads CASSPALTDTQYF. As DNA, the CDR3 is TGTGCCAGCTCACCGGCCCTCACAGATACGCAGTATTTT.

This sequence joins TRBV7-2 and TRBJ1-2; unclear D gene. V was trimmed by 5 bases and J by 1 base, leaving 8 bases between them. The CDR3 is made up of 13 amino acids. CDR1 is SGHTA, CDR2 FQGNSA, per germline. The CDR3 DNA follows: TGTGCCAGCAGCCGAGCCGATAACTATGGCTACACCTTC. This codes for CASSRADNYGYTF. The entire variable domain, with the rest obtained from reference TRBV7-2 and TRBJ1-2, is as follows: GAGVSQSPSNKVTEKGKDVELRCDPISGHTALYWYRQSLGQGLEFLIYFQGNSAPDKSGLPSDRFSAERTGGSVSTLTIQRTQQEDSAVYLCASSRADNYGYTFGSGTRLTVV.

V is TRBV5-1 and J is TRBJ1-1; no reliable D call. V was trimmed by 2 bases and J by 3 bases, leaving 5 bases between them. Germline CDR1 is SGHRS and CDR2 is YFSETQ. The CDR3 totals 12 residues. CDR3 protein: CASSLRDTEAFF. As DNA, the CDR3 is TGCGCCAGCAGCTTAAGAGACACTGAAGCTTTCTTT.

The chain is built from TRBV9 and TRBJ1-1; weak D call: TRBD1 (6 bases). Germline CDR1 SGDLS, CDR2 YYNGEE. The CDR3 loop spans 15 amino acids. Trimming removed 4 bases at V and 0 bases at J, with 13 bases between. The CDR3 nucleotides read TGTGCCAGCAGCCCCACCGGGACATTGAACACTGAAGCTTTCTTT. This sequence encodes CASSPTGTLNTEAFF.

CDR3 region: CASSQDNRDRAYEQYF. In DNA, the CDR3 is TGTGCCAGCAGCCAAGATAATCGGGACAGGGCGTACGAGCAGTACTTC. This chain links TRBV4-2 with TRBJ2-7, with 9 positions matching TRBD1. The CDR3 totals 16 residues. The germline CDR1 and CDR2 sequences are LGHNA and YNFKEQ. Trimming took 0 bases from V and 4 from J; bases not matched to a gene: 7.

CDR3 in amino acids: CASSRRGFSATNEKLFF. In DNA form, the CDR3 reads TGTGCCAGTAGCCGGCGCGGGTTTAGTGCAACTAATGAAAAACTGTTTTTT. This chain links TRBV19 with TRBJ1-4, with D unresolved. Germline V lookup: CDR1 LNHDA, CDR2 SQIVND (reference sequence). V shed 6 bases and J shed 0 bases, with 17 bases lying between them. There are 17 residues in the CDR3.

CDR3 bases: TGTGCCAGTAGTATAGGCGGGAGGCCCCAAGAGACCCAGTACTTC. Residues: CASSIGGRPQETQYF. The chain joins TRBV19 to TRBJ2-5, with 8 bases aligning to TRBD2. After removal of 1 base from V and 1 base from J, the junction contained 2 bases not matched to a gene. Germline lookup yields CDR1 LNHDA and CDR2 SQIVND (reference sequence). The CDR3 is made up of 15 amino acids.

The rearrangement joins TRBV9 to TRBJ2-3; 8 bases agree with TRBD2. From germline, CDR1 is SGDLS and CDR2 YYNGEE. This CDR3 is built from 15 residues. The J segment lost 1 base and the V segment lost 3 bases, leaving 4 bases of the junction unmatched. The CDR3 region has the DNA TGTGCCAGCAGCGATGTCGGGGGGGGCACAGATACGCAGTATTTT. Residues: CASSDVGGGTDTQYF.

The chain has TRBV7-2 and TRBJ2-2; D uncertain. Trimming took off 5 bases at V and 2 bases at J, with 6 bases between the two ends. This CDR3 has 13 amino acids. Germline CDR1 reads SGHTA; CDR2 reads FQGNSA. The CDR3 reads CASSPQNTGELFF. For the CDR3, the DNA is TGTGCCAGCAGCCCACAAAACACCGGGGAGCTGTTTTTT.

The chain links TRBV19 to TRBJ1-1, with 10 bases matching TRBD1. Germline values: CDR1 LNHDA, CDR2 SQIVND (reference sequence). The V segment lost 6 bases and the J segment 3 bases; nucleotides outside the gene matches: 10. The CDR3 runs 16 residues. In DNA, the CDR3 is TGTGCCAGTAGATTCCGGGACAGGGGAGGTGACACTGAAGCTTTCTTT. Translating it yields CASRFRDRGGDTEAFF.

This clone is a singleton in its sample. The chain links TRBV5-1 to TRBJ1-2; TRBD1 agrees at 7 bases. The CDR3 length is 12 residues. V shed 4 bases and J 7 bases; nucleotides not matched to a gene: 4. Germline assignment: CDR1 SGHRS and CDR2 YFSETQ. CDR3 nucleotides: TGCGCCAGCAGCCTGACAGGGCCTGGCTACACCTTC. Protein sequence: CASSLTGPGYTF.

The chain carries TRBV18 and TRBJ2-1; no clear D. This CDR3 has 15 amino acids. CDR1 and CDR2 (germline): KGHSH, LQKENI. V lost 2 bases and J 1 base, leaving 9 bases between the germline ends. This CDR3 is CASSPKRTSYNEQFF. CDR3 nucleotide sequence: TGTGCCAGCTCACCAAAAAGAACTTCCTACAATGAGCAGTTCTTC.

The chain joins TRBV7-9 to TRBJ2-7; D uncertain. V lost 4 bases to trimming and J lost 0 bases, with 7 bases between them. CDR1 and CDR2 (germline): SEHNR, FQNEAQ (reference sequence). This CDR3 is 13 amino acids long. The CDR3 loop is CASSSDSSYEQYF. The CDR3, as DNA: TGTGCCAGCAGCTCCGATAGCTCCTACGAGCAGTACTTC.

This clone was seen a few times. This chain joins TRBV19 and TRBJ1-2; 7 bases match TRBD1. Germline V gene lookup returns CDR1 LNHDA and CDR2 SQIVND (reference sequence). CDR3 size: 14 residues. The junction had 8 bases not matched to a gene; V was cut back by 2 bases and J by 8 bases. CDR3 loop: CASSIIGRGTGYTF. The CDR3, as DNA: TGTGCCAGTAGTATAATTGGCAGGGGGACCGGCTACACCTTC.

J is TRBJ1-1 and V is TRBV5-6; 8 nucleotides line up with TRBD1. Germline values: CDR1 SGHDT, CDR2 YYEEEE. This CDR3 region has 16 residues. V was clipped by 4 bases and J by 6 bases; unmatched bases: 14. The CDR3 coding sequence is TGTGCCAGCAGCCGCCTTCACAGGGGGTTAAGCGCTGAAGCTTTCTTT. The encoded protein is CASSRLHRGLSAEAFF.

J is TRBJ2-3 and V is TRBV30; TRBD2 matches at 11 bases. Germline assignment: CDR1 GTSNPN and CDR2 SVGIG (reference sequence). The trim removed 4 bases at V and 14 bases at J, leaving 8 bases unmatched. The CDR3 length is 12 residues. The CDR3 coding sequence is TGTGCCTGGACCCCCCCTAGCGGGAGGTGGTATTTT. Encoded protein: CAWTPPSGRWYF.

The rearrangement links TRBV7-2 to TRBJ2-1, with D maybe TRBD2 (5 bases). Germline V gene data show CDR1 as SGHTA and CDR2 as FQGNSA. The CDR3 runs 13 residues. V was pared by 7 bases and J by 12 bases, with 19 bases between. The CDR3 reads CASTPTPPRGQFF. CDR3 nucleotides: TGTGCCAGCACCCCAACCCCGCCTCGGGGGCAGTTCTTC.

The V gene is TRBV5-8, the J gene TRBJ2-7, with 9 bases fitting TRBD1. The CDR3 runs to 14 residues. The V and J ends lost 4 bases and 6 bases, in that order; junction bases with no gene match: 8. CDR1 and CDR2 from the germline V gene are SGHTS and YDEGEE. The CDR3 DNA is TGTGCCAGCAGCACCTGGGACAGGGTAGGCGAGCAGTACTTC. This translates into CASSTWDRVGEQYF.